Shown below are 30 T cell receptor beta chains from a single sample sequenced in a study of CD8+ T cells in alopecia areata. It was cDNA, reverse transcribed from extracted RNA, that served as the sequencing template. Only in-frame clones appear in the TCRdb table, and some are missing; sequencing was by immunoSEQ multiplex PCR. The sample lists tens of thousands of clones; roughly 61% were seen once. The material was CD8+ T cells sorted from blood, obtained at week 0. The source is a human donor with alopecia areata.

The V gene is TRBV7-9, the J gene TRBJ2-7; a possible D gene is TRBD1 (6 bases). The CDR3 loop spans 14 amino acids. Germline V gene sequence: CDR1 SEHNR, CDR2 FQNEAQ (reference sequence). Trimming pared 5 bases from V and 6 bases from J, leaving 17 bases between. CDR3 coding DNA: TGTGCCAGCAGCACTTCCGGGACATCGTCCGAGCAGTACTTC. It is translated as CASSTSGTSSEQYF.

The chain's CDR3 is CASSIDFWRETYNEQFF. CDR3 coding DNA: TGTGCCAGTAGTATAGATTTTTGGCGGGAGACGTACAATGAGCAGTTCTTC. The chain uses TRBV19 and TRBJ2-1, with TRBD2 identical over 7 bases. Trimming at V came to 0 bases and at J to 4 bases, leaving 9 bases not matched to a gene. In germline, CDR1 is LNHDA, CDR2 SQIVND (reference sequence). The CDR3 spans 17 residues.

This clone was detected only once. The chain links TRBV30 to TRBJ1-2; 7 bases fit TRBD1. Losses at the gene ends were 2 bases for V and 8 bases for J; bases not matched to a gene: 8. CDR3 length equals 13 residues. Germline V gives CDR1 GTSNPN, CDR2 SVGIG (reference sequence). The CDR3 nucleotides read TGTGCCTGGAGTTCGACAGGGTTGGAAGGCTACACCTTC. It translates to CAWSSTGLEGYTF.

The rearrangement joins TRBV29-1 to TRBJ2-7, with 10 bases aligning to TRBD2. With 2 bases clipped from V and 3 bases from J, the junction kept 1 base outside the gene matches. This CDR3 is built from 13 residues. Germline lookup yields CDR1 SQVTM and CDR2 ANQGSEA. The CDR3 DNA reads as TGCAGCGTTGAATCTAGCGGGGGCTACGAGCAGTACTTC. Translation: CSVESSGGYEQYF.

This clone has just one count. This chain uses TRBV28 with TRBJ2-4; 9 bases align to TRBD1. The germline CDR1 and CDR2 sequences are MDHEN and SYDVKM. The CDR3 runs 17 residues. V gave up 6 bases and J gave up 0 bases; unmatched junction bases: 9. For the CDR3, the DNA is TGTGCCAGCAGCAATAGGGACAGGGCGTTAGCCAAAAACATTCAGTACTTC. Its translation: CASSNRDRALAKNIQYF. The full variable domain, completed using reference TRBV28 and TRBJ2-4, is DVKVTQSSRYLVKRTGEKVFLECVQDMDHENMFWYRQDPGLGLRLIYFSYDVKMKEKGDIPEGYSVSREKKERFSLILESASTNQTSMYLCASSNRDRALAKNIQYFGAGTRLSVL.

The gene calls are TRBV25-1 and TRBJ1-2; the D is unclear. V was trimmed by 5 bases and J by 0 bases, leaving 7 bases between them. Germline assignment: CDR1 MGHDK and CDR2 SYGVNS. This CDR3 is built from 13 residues. For the CDR3, the DNA is TGTGCCAGCAGTTCCGGGACTAACTATGGCTACACCTTC. It yields the protein CASSSGTNYGYTF.

This sequence joins TRBV13 and TRBJ2-1; TRBD2 agrees at 9 bases. From germline, CDR1 is PRHDT and CDR2 FYEKMQ (reference sequence). J was trimmed by 2 bases and V by 4 bases; bases with no gene match: 3. The CDR3 spans 15 residues. The CDR3 DNA is TGTGCCAGCAGCTACCTAGCGGGAACCTACAATGAGCAGTTCTTC. This encodes CASSYLAGTYNEQFF.

The CDR3 DNA reads TGTGCCAGCAGCTCCCCCTCATCGACAGTGAACACTGAAGCTTTCTTT. It translates to CASSSPSSTVNTEAFF. The gene calls are TRBV13 and TRBJ1-1, with a possible D match to TRBD1 (5 bases). The CDR3 is 16 residues long. Trimming removed 4 bases from V and 0 bases from J, with 15 bases in between. Germline V gene sequence: CDR1 PRHDT, CDR2 FYEKMQ (reference sequence).

CDR3 bases: TGTGCCACCAGCAGAGAACCAAGACAGAACACCGGGGAGCTGTTTTTT. Its protein product is CATSREPRQNTGELFF. The gene calls are TRBV15 and TRBJ2-2; no definite D call. V lost 0 bases, J lost 1 base, and 9 bases lay in between. The CDR3 contains 16 residues. In germline, CDR1 is LNHNV, CDR2 YYDKDF (reference sequence).

This sequence joins TRBV4-1 and TRBJ2-1, with 11 bases fitting TRBD2. This CDR3 is 15 amino acids long. The V gene end was trimmed by 1 base and the J gene end by 4 bases; junction bases not matched to a gene: 0. Germline assignment: CDR1 MGHRA and CDR2 YSYEKL. The CDR3 sequence is CASSQVAGGYNEQFF. CDR3 DNA: TGCGCCAGCAGCCAAGTAGCGGGGGGGTACAATGAGCAGTTCTTC.

Note on this clone: Other DNA sequences of this sample code for an identical CDR3. The chain joins TRBV30 to TRBJ1-1; 8 positions agree with TRBD1. CDR3 length: 12 residues. Trimming removed 5 bases from V and 2 bases from J; junction bases left unmatched: 1. Germline CDR1 is GTSNPN and CDR2 is SVGIG (reference sequence). In nucleotides, the CDR3 is TGTGCCTGGGGGACAGGAAACACTGAAGCTTTCTTT. It encodes CAWGTGNTEAFF.

This clone has only a few counts. This chain joins TRBV5-4 and TRBJ2-1; either TRBD1 or TRBD2 may fit D (5 bases each). Trimming left V 3 bases short and J 9 bases short, with 10 bases between. This CDR3 comprises 12 residues. Looked up from germline, CDR1 is SGHNT and CDR2 is YYREEE (reference sequence). The CDR3 region is CASSWGTSEQFF. For the CDR3, the DNA is TGTGCCAGCAGCTGGGGGACCAGTGAGCAGTTCTTC.

V usage is TRBV2 and J usage is TRBJ1-5; D is unresolved. Germline CDR1 reads SNHLY; CDR2 reads FYNNEI. The CDR3 has 15 residues. Trimming removed 5 bases from V and 0 bases from J, with 11 bases in between. CDR3: CASSPAGYSNQPQHF. The CDR3 DNA reads TGTGCCAGCAGTCCCGCTGGGTATAGCAATCAGCCCCAGCATTTT.

This clone was recorded once. The chain employs TRBV15 and TRBJ2-4; D is ambiguous. The germline V gene encodes CDR1 LNHNV and CDR2 YYDKDF (reference sequence). Between the trimmed V and J ends, which lost 0 bases and 1 base, there was a span of 10 bases. There are 16 residues in the CDR3. The CDR3: CATSREGSGAKNIQYF. The CDR3, as DNA: TGTGCCACCAGCAGAGAGGGTAGTGGGGCCAAAAACATTCAGTACTTC.

This rearrangement joins TRBV7-9 to TRBJ2-1; the D gene is possibly TRBD1 (6 bases). Trimming took off 5 bases at V and 3 bases at J, with 14 bases between the two ends. Germline loops: CDR1 SEHNR, CDR2 FQNEAQ (reference sequence). The length of the CDR3 is 15 residues. The CDR3 DNA reads TGTGCCAGCAGCCCCCGGACAGTCGTCTACAATGAGCAGTTCTTC. Encoded protein: CASSPRTVVYNEQFF.

This clone was observed a few times. The rearrangement joins TRBV19 to TRBJ2-1, with 10 bases matching TRBD2. The J segment lost 0 bases and the V segment lost 4 bases, leaving 3 bases of the junction unmatched. The CDR3 extends over 16 amino acids. Germline V gene sequence: CDR1 LNHDA, CDR2 SQIVND (reference sequence). CDR3 protein: CASSTSGRRSYNEQFF. The CDR3 DNA sequence: TGTGCCAGTAGTACTAGCGGGAGACGCTCCTACAATGAGCAGTTCTTC.

This chain links TRBV7-9 with TRBJ1-2, with D maybe TRBD1 (5 bases). The CDR3 runs 16 residues. Trimming removed 2 bases from V and 0 bases from J, with 13 bases in between. Looked up from germline, CDR1 is SEHNR and CDR2 is FQNEAQ (reference sequence). CDR3 coding DNA: TGTGCCAGCAGCTTAACCGGGACCCGTGCTAACTATGGCTACACCTTC. Residues: CASSLTGTRANYGYTF.

This chain connects TRBV5-1 to TRBJ1-1, with 9 bases that match TRBD1. Germline trimming cut 5 bases from V and 2 bases from J; bases unmatched to any gene: 1. Germline V CDR1 and CDR2: SGHRS, YFSETQ. The length of the CDR3 is 13 residues. The CDR3 nucleotides are TGCGCCAGCAGGGGACAGGGCAACACTGAAGCTTTCTTT. Its protein product is CASRGQGNTEAFF. Looking up the rest from reference TRBV5-1 and TRBJ1-1 gives the full variable domain: KAGVTQTPRYLIKTRGQQVTLSCSPISGHRSVSWYQQTPGQGLQFLFEYFSETQRNKGNFPGRFSGRQFSNSRSEMNVSTLELGDSALYLCASRGQGNTEAFFGQGTRLTVV.

The rearrangement links TRBV4-1 to TRBJ2-7; TRBD2 agrees at 7 bases. Germline V lookup: CDR1 MGHRA, CDR2 YSYEKL. This CDR3 has 14 amino acids. Trimming cost V 6 bases and J 2 bases; bases outside gene matches: 7. The CDR3 is CASSHFGGAYEQYF. DNA for the CDR3: TGCGCCAGCAGTCACTTTGGGGGGGCCTACGAGCAGTACTTC.

The rearrangement links TRBV30 to TRBJ2-1; D is possibly TRBD2 (5 bases). The germline gives CDR1 GTSNPN, CDR2 SVGIG (reference sequence). The CDR3 extends over 15 amino acids. V shed 0 bases and J shed 3 bases, with 12 bases lying between them. CDR3 sequence reads: CAWSVVLDLYNEQFF. The CDR3 DNA follows: TGTGCCTGGAGTGTAGTACTAGATCTCTACAATGAGCAGTTCTTC.

This chain uses TRBV11-1 with TRBJ2-7; D is possibly TRBD1 (5 bases). The CDR3 runs 13 residues. CDR1 SGHAT and CDR2 FQDESV come from the germline V gene (reference sequence). V was cut by 4 bases and J by 1 base, with 8 bases left in between. CDR3 loop: CASSSDNSYEQYF. Here the CDR3 DNA reads TGTGCCAGCAGCTCGGACAATTCCTACGAGCAGTACTTC. The full variable domain, its missing parts supplied by reference TRBV11-1 and TRBJ2-7, is EAEVAQSPRYKITEKSQAVAFWCDPISGHATLYWYRQILGQGPELLVQFQDESVVDDSQLPKDRFSAERLKGVDSTLKIQPAELGDSAMYLCASSSDNSYEQYFGPGTRLTVT.

The chain couples TRBV2 to TRBJ1-5; possibly TRBD1 for D (5 bases). CDR1 and CDR2 from the germline V gene are SNHLY and FYNNEI. Trimming pared 5 bases from V and 5 bases from J, leaving 10 bases between. The CDR3 has 13 residues. In DNA, the CDR3 is TGTGCCAGCAGTAATACAGGAGATCAGCCCCAGCATTTT. This codes for CASSNTGDQPQHF.

The V call is TRBV5-6, the J call TRBJ2-7, with 13 bases identical to TRBD2. J gave up 0 bases and V 3 bases, and 3 bases lay outside the gene matches. CDR3 length: 16 amino acids. Per the germline V gene, CDR1 is SGHDT and CDR2 is YYEEEE. The CDR3 region has the DNA TGTGCCAGCAGCTCGGGACTAGCGGGGAGCTCCTACGAGCAGTACTTC. It codes for CASSSGLAGSSYEQYF.

This clone was seen once. V is TRBV5-1 and J is TRBJ1-2; 8 bases agree with TRBD1. Germline loops: CDR1 SGHRS, CDR2 YFSETQ. V was pared by 0 bases and J by 8 bases, with 9 bases of the junction left unmatched. This CDR3 contains 15 residues. The CDR3 loop is CASSLARGPADGYTF. The CDR3 region has the DNA TGCGCCAGCAGCTTGGCCAGGGGGCCTGCGGACGGCTACACCTTC.

Only a few counts were recorded for this clone. The chain has TRBV6-6 and TRBJ2-5; 8 bases map to TRBD1. V dropped 8 bases and J dropped 13; count of bases not matched to a gene: 9. This CDR3 comprises 11 residues. Germline V gene lookup returns CDR1 MNHNY and CDR2 SVGAGI (reference sequence). CDR3 nucleotide sequence: TGTGCCAGCTACAGGGGGGATAGGGTGTACTTC. Protein: CASYRGDRVYF.

This chain joins TRBV30 and TRBJ1-5, with 7 bases identical to TRBD1. The length of the CDR3 is 15 residues. The J segment lost 4 bases and the V segment lost 1 base, leaving 7 bases of the junction unmatched. Germline loops: CDR1 GTSNPN, CDR2 SVGIG (reference sequence). CDR3 coding DNA: TGTGCCTGGAGTGAAGGGTCAGGGGGTAATCAGCCCCAGCATTTT. Its protein is CAWSEGSGGNQPQHF. Combining the CDR3 with reference TRBV30 and TRBJ1-5 gives the whole variable domain SQTIHQWPATLVQPVGSPLSLECTVEGTSNPNLYWYRQAAGRGLQLLFYSVGIGQISSEVPQNLSASRPQDRQFILSSKKLLLSDSGFYLCAWSEGSGGNQPQHFGDGTRLSIL.

This chain connects TRBV28 to TRBJ1-5; D possibly corresponds to TRBD1 (5 bases). Trimming shortened V by 2 bases and J by 1 base, and 9 bases separated the two germline ends. This CDR3 region has 15 residues. In germline, CDR1 is MDHEN, CDR2 SYDVKM. CDR3 sequence (DNA): TGTGCCAGCAGTTTAAACGGGGACAGCAATCAGCCCCAGCATTTT. Translation gives CASSLNGDSNQPQHF. The full variable domain, in which reference TRBV28 and TRBJ1-5 provide the parts outside the CDR3, is DVKVTQSSRYLVKRTGEKVFLECVQDMDHENMFWYRQDPGLGLRLIYFSYDVKMKEKGDIPEGYSVSREKKERFSLILESASTNQTSMYLCASSLNGDSNQPQHFGDGTRLSIL.

The chain recombines TRBV2 with TRBJ2-6, with 9 bases fitting TRBD1. This CDR3 comprises 18 residues. V lost 1 base, J lost 4 bases, and 8 bases stayed unmatched. Germline V gives CDR1 SNHLY, CDR2 FYNNEI. The CDR3 DNA sequence: TGTGCCAGCAGTGAAGGGAGGACAGGGGAGACCGGGGCCAACGTCCTGACTTTC. Amino acids: CASSEGRTGETGANVLTF.

This rearrangement joins TRBV7-9 to TRBJ2-7, with 7 bases matching TRBD1. Germline CDR1 SEHNR, CDR2 FQNEAQ (reference sequence). V lost 1 base, J lost 0 bases, and 9 bases stayed unmatched. The CDR3 loop spans 17 amino acids. CDR3 residues: CASSLEGGQARSYEQYF. CDR3 bases: TGTGCCAGCAGCTTAGAAGGCGGACAGGCCCGCTCCTACGAGCAGTACTTC.

CDR3 region: CATSRDRGGGANYEQYF. As DNA, the CDR3 is TGTGCCACCAGCAGAGATCGGGGTGGAGGGGCGAACTACGAGCAGTACTTC. This chain uses TRBV15 with TRBJ2-7; TRBD2 is a possible D gene (6 bases). Germline V CDR1 and CDR2: LNHNV, YYDKDF (reference sequence). This CDR3 has 17 residues. The ends were cut back, 0 bases at V and 3 bases at J, with 18 bases in the middle.